Sequencing of this T cell receptor beta chain was carried out in a study of technical replicates of blood from several donors. The data were produced by immunoSEQ multiplex PCR, yet TCRdb's version contains in-frame clones alone and is incomplete. The sample has under 50,000 clones, around 97% seen once. The germline V gene has CDR1 LNHDA and CDR2 SQIVND (reference sequence). V shed 7 bases, J shed 8 bases, and the junction held 14 bases outside the gene matches. CDR3 size: 15 residues. A single count supports this clone. Material for sequencing was T cells isolated from PBMCs. The genes are TRBV19 and TRBJ1-5; 7 bases fit TRBD1. The TCR was taken from a human donor in good health. DNA of the CDR3: TGTGCCAGTACTATTGACAGGGTCCTAAGGGAGCCCCAGCATTTT. Its translation is CASTIDRVLREPQHF.